The next 23 T cell receptor beta chains were all read from a single sample in a study of CXCR3-negative and CXCR3-positive naive CD8 T cells. The TRB cDNA libraries were prepared by 5' RACE with UMI labels. One entry per CDR3 protein, without DNA, is what TCRdb gives after re-calling the 5' RACE reads. Recorded for this sample: approximately 90,000 distinct CDR3 sequences. Whole-study findings and limits: Naive cells that were CXCR3-positive had more hydrophobic TRB CDR3s (compared with CXCR3-negative naive cells).

These TCRs are of unknown antigen specificity. Sequencing was performed on naive CXCR3+ CD8+ T cells from blood. Described subset: CD45RO-CCR7+CD27+CD95- naive CD8+ T cells expressing CXCR3 (TNR3+). All receptors derive from a human donor in good health. Some clones in this sample may be carry-over from other donors' samples.

V usage is TRBV27 and J usage is TRBJ2-6. The V gene's germline CDR1 is MNHEY and CDR2 SMNVEV (reference sequence). The CDR3 covers 15 residues. CDR3 sequence: CASSLGSSGANVLTF.

The chain couples TRBV23-1 to TRBJ2-1; the TCRdb D gene call, TRBD1, has no DNA to confirm it. TRBV23-1 is sorted into the ORF group, with uncertain function. The CDR3 runs to 14 residues. The CDR3 is CASSREGSYNEQSF.

The rearrangement uses TRBV12-3 or TRBV12-4 and TRBJ2-7; TCRdb names TRBD2, which stays unverified in the absence of DNA. The CDR3 extends over 14 amino acids. The CDR3 loop reads CASSRAGLSYEQYF.

V gene TRBV5-1 combines with J gene TRBJ2-2; TCRdb proposes TRBD2, but this gene call is untestable without DNA. The CDR3 runs to 15 residues. CDR1 and CDR2 (germline): SGHRS, YFSETQ. The CDR3 sequence: CASSPGSSGVGELFF. The full variable domain, rest sourced from reference TRBV5-1 and TRBJ2-2, is KAGVTQTPRYLIKTRGQQVTLSCSPISGHRSVSWYQQTPGQGLQFLFEYFSETQRNKGNFPGRFSGRQFSNSRSEMNVSTLELGDSALYLCASSPGSSGVGELFFGEGSRLTVL.

The chain links TRBV28 to TRBJ2-3; the D call from TCRdb, TRBD2, cannot be confirmed without DNA. There are 17 residues in the CDR3. From germline, CDR1 is MDHEN and CDR2 SYDVKM. CDR3 amino acids: CASSPEIAGFGTDTQYF.

The chain joins TRBV28 to TRBJ2-1; TCRdb picks TRBD2, but there is no DNA to check that call. The CDR3 is 14 amino acids. Germline CDR1 MDHEN, CDR2 SYDVKM. This chain's CDR3 is CASSPSGTLNEQFF.

This rearrangement joins TRBV29-1 to TRBJ2-7; TCRdb lists TRBD1, though no DNA is available to test this call. CDR1 is SQVTM and CDR2 is ANQGSEA in the germline V gene. The CDR3 runs to 14 residues. Here the CDR3 reads CSVEVGTPSYEQYF.

V is TRBV28 and J is TRBJ2-1. Germline lookup yields CDR1 MDHEN and CDR2 SYDVKM. This CDR3 has 16 amino acids. CDR3 loop: CASSPTFLSSYNEQFF.

The rearrangement joins TRBV6-1 to TRBJ1-5; TCRdb picks TRBD1, but there is no DNA to check that call. From germline, CDR1 is MNHNS and CDR2 SASEGT. The CDR3 has 15 residues. CDR3 protein: CASILQSPGQNFQHF.

The gene calls are TRBV15 and TRBJ2-3; TCRdb calls TRBD2, which cannot be checked without DNA. CDR3 length equals 15 residues. Germline CDR1 reads LNHNV; CDR2 reads YYDKDF (reference sequence). CDR3 region: CATSGTSGGSDTQYF.

The gene calls are TRBV28 and TRBJ2-5. Per the germline V gene, CDR1 is MDHEN and CDR2 is SYDVKM. The CDR3 totals 14 residues. Here the CDR3 reads CASTKFGDLETQYF. Full variable domain (outside the CDR3, taken from reference TRBV28 and TRBJ2-5): DVKVTQSSRYLVKRTGEKVFLECVQDMDHENMFWYRQDPGLGLRLIYFSYDVKMKEKGDIPEGYSVSREKKERFSLILESASTNQTSMYLCASTKFGDLETQYFGPGTRLLVL.

This chain joins TRBV5-1 and TRBJ1-1; TCRdb proposes TRBD1, but this gene call is untestable without DNA. Per the germline V gene, CDR1 is SGHRS and CDR2 is YFSETQ. This CDR3 spans 14 amino acids. CDR3 sequence: CASSSRQGWAEAFF.

The chain is built from TRBV4-2 and TRBJ2-5; checking the TCRdb D call of TRBD2 is not possible without DNA. Germline assignment: CDR1 LGHNA and CDR2 YNFKEQ. CDR3 length: 20 residues. This CDR3 reads CASSQDLAGTSADQQETQYF.

This rearrangement joins TRBV4-3 to TRBJ2-7; the TCRdb D gene call, TRBD1, has no DNA to confirm it. This CDR3 region has 14 residues. Germline V gives CDR1 LGHNA, CDR2 YSLEER. CDR3 region: CASSQETGWGEQYF.

The V gene is TRBV7-9, the J gene TRBJ2-1; checking the TCRdb D call of TRBD1 is not possible without DNA. CDR3 length equals 14 residues. Germline V gene sequence: CDR1 SEHNR, CDR2 FQNEAQ (reference sequence). The CDR3 protein is CASSDGASYNEQFF. Variable domain in full (rest from reference TRBV7-9 and TRBJ2-1): DTGVSQNPRHKITKRGQNVTFRCDPISEHNRLYWYRQTLGQGPEFLTYFQNEAQLEKSRLLSDRFSAERPKGSFSTLEIQRTEQGDSAMYLCASSDGASYNEQFFGPGTRLTVL.

The chain uses TRBV24-1 and TRBJ2-1. Germline V lookup: CDR1 KGHDR, CDR2 SFDVKD. The CDR3 totals 14 residues. CDR3 in amino acids: CATSDSGLYNEQFF.

This chain connects TRBV7-2 to TRBJ2-3; TCRdb's D call, TRBD1, is unchecked because there is no DNA. This CDR3 has 16 amino acids. CDR1 SGHTA and CDR2 FQGNSA come from the germline V gene. This chain's CDR3 is CASSLRGEQGPDTQYF.

V is TRBV2 and J is TRBJ2-2; TCRdb reports TRBD2, a call that lacks DNA to check it against. In germline, CDR1 is SNHLY, CDR2 FYNNEI. The CDR3 totals 13 residues. CDR3 region: CARGPYDTGELFF.

This chain joins TRBV6-5 and TRBJ2-1. CDR3 length: 12 residues. Germline-derived CDR1 and CDR2 are MNHEY and SVGAGI. CDR3 sequence reads: CASSYGDNEQFF.

This chain's CDR3 is CASNWGDNEQFF. The chain recombines TRBV2 with TRBJ2-1; the TCRdb D gene call, TRBD1, has no DNA to confirm it. The CDR3 sequence is 12 residues long. CDR1 SNHLY and CDR2 FYNNEI come from the germline V gene.

The V gene is TRBV27, the J gene TRBJ2-7; the TRBD2 assignment by TCRdb is unverifiable without DNA. The CDR3 totals 16 residues. The germline CDR1 and CDR2 sequences are MNHEY and SMNVEV (reference sequence). CDR3 region: CASSFLEGSYAYEQYF.

V gene TRBV4-1 combines with J gene TRBJ1-2. There are 15 residues in the CDR3. Germline V lookup: CDR1 MGHRA, CDR2 YSYEKL. Here the CDR3 reads CASSQDLAENYGYTF.

The chain combines TRBV27 with TRBJ2-7; the TRBD1 assignment by TCRdb is unverifiable without DNA. The CDR3 has 14 amino acids. Germline V gene sequence: CDR1 MNHEY, CDR2 SMNVEV (reference sequence). The CDR3 sequence: CASSLGGETYEQYF.